The 9 T cell receptor beta chains below were found in one sample sequenced in a study of blood T cell repertoires in COVID-19. The protocol was immunoSEQ multiplex PCR, while the TCRdb copy is restricted to in-frame clones and leaves out a portion. This sample yields around 290,000 clones, of which about 88% are seen a single time; approximately 2% belongs to the top ten. Sequenced material: PBMCs or T cells enriched from blood (not recorded which). The receptor source for this set is a woman aged 55-75 years in a cohort exposed to, infected with or recovered from COVID-19 (not recorded which).

V usage is TRBV28 and J usage is TRBJ2-3; perhaps TRBD2 as D (6 bases). The germline V gene has CDR1 MDHEN and CDR2 SYDVKM. Trimming removed 6 bases from V and 9 bases from J, with 19 bases in between. CDR3 length: 14 amino acids. The CDR3 protein is CASSSGEGSLTQYF. The CDR3 coding sequence is TGTGCCAGCAGCTCGGGGGAAGGGTCCCTGACGCAGTATTTT.

V gene TRBV5-4 combines with J gene TRBJ1-1; 11 nucleotides agree with TRBD1. V was pared by 9 bases and J by 8 bases, with 3 bases of the junction left unmatched. This CDR3 spans 11 amino acids. Germline CDR1 reads SGHNT; CDR2 reads YYREEE (reference sequence). This CDR3 reads CATGTGGEAFF. The CDR3 nucleotides are TGTGCCACCGGGACAGGGGGGGAAGCTTTCTTT.

The chain joins TRBV6-5 to TRBJ1-3; D is undetermined. Between the trimmed V and J ends, which lost 8 bases and 4 bases, there was a span of 15 bases. The length of the CDR3 is 14 residues. Germline V gene sequence: CDR1 MNHEY, CDR2 SVGAGI. CDR3 DNA sequence: TGTGCCAGCTCCCTCAAGAGTTCAGGAAACACCATATATTTT. It specifies CASSLKSSGNTIYF.

V gene TRBV9 combines with J gene TRBJ1-1; 8 nucleotides agree with TRBD1. This CDR3 is built from 16 residues. V lost 3 bases and J lost 1; bases outside the gene matches: 8. Germline V gene sequence: CDR1 SGDLS, CDR2 YYNGEE. CDR3 in DNA: TGTGCCAGCAGCGGCGGAGGGGACAGGAAGAACACTGAAGCTTTCTTT. Its translation: CASSGGGDRKNTEAFF.

This chain joins TRBV19 and TRBJ2-3; 7 bases agree with TRBD2. The CDR3 contains 16 residues. CDR1 and CDR2 from the germline V gene are LNHDA and SQIVND (reference sequence). The V segment lost 0 bases and the J segment 1 base; nucleotides outside the gene matches: 4. CDR3 region: CASSIEVRGGTDTQYF. The CDR3 region has the DNA TGTGCCAGTAGTATAGAGGTCCGGGGGGGCACAGATACGCAGTATTTT.

The chain links TRBV5-6 to TRBJ2-7; the D gene is possibly TRBD2 (5 bases). The CDR3 length is 15 residues. Trimming stripped 0 bases from V and 5 bases from J, with 15 bases between. Germline CDR1 is SGHDT and CDR2 is YYEEEE. This CDR3 is CASSLGVRLSDEQYF. The CDR3 DNA reads as TGTGCCAGCAGCTTGGGTGTGAGACTAAGTGACGAGCAGTACTTC.

The count of this clone is one. The chain carries TRBV27 and TRBJ1-6, with a possible D match to TRBD1 (6 bases). This CDR3 contains 17 residues. CDR1 and CDR2 from the germline V gene are MNHEY and SMNVEV (reference sequence). With 4 bases removed from V and 0 bases from J, the gap between germline ends came to 13 bases. CDR3 nucleotides: TGTGCCAGCAGTTCCCGGACAGTGAGCTCCTATAATTCACCCCTCCACTTT. The encoded protein is CASSSRTVSSYNSPLHF.

The chain recombines TRBV25-1 with TRBJ1-2; 8 bases line up with TRBD1. The CDR3 extends over 12 amino acids. V dropped 5 bases and J dropped 8; count of bases not matched to a gene: 4. Germline CDR1 and CDR2: MGHDK and SYGVNS. The CDR3 here is CASSSGGLGYTF. CDR3 in DNA: TGTGCCAGCAGTTCAGGGGGCTTGGGCTACACCTTC.

Here the CDR3 DNA reads TGCGCCAGCAGCTTGGAGGGCAGGGGGCGCGAGGAGACCCAGTACTTC. It encodes CASSLEGRGREETQYF. V gene TRBV5-1 combines with J gene TRBJ2-5, with 8 bases fitting TRBD1. The CDR3 runs 16 residues. Germline CDR1 and CDR2: SGHRS and YFSETQ. J lost 5 bases, V lost 0 bases, and 9 bases had no gene match.